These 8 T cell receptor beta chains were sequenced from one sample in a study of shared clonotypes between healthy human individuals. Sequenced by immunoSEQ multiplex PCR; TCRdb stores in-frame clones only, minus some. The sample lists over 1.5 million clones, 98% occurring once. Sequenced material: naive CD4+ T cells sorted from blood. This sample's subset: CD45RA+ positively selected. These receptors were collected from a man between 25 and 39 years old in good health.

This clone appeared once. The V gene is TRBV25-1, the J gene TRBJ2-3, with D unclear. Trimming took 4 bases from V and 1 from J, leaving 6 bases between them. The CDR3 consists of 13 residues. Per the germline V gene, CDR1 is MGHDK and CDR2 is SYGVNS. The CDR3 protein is CASSAHGTDTQYF. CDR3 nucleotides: TGTGCCAGCAGTGCCCACGGCACAGATACGCAGTATTTT.

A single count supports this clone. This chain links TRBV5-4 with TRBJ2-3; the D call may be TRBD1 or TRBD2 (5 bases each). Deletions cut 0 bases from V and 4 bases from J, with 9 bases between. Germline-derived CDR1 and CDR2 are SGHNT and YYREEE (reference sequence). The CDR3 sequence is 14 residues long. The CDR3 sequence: CASSLGRGPDTQYF. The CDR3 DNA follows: TGTGCCAGCAGCTTGGGTAGGGGACCAGATACGCAGTATTTT. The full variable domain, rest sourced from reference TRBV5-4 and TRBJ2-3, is ETGVTQSPTHLIKTRGQQVTLRCSSQSGHNTVSWYQQALGQGPQFIFQYYREEENGRGNFPPRFSGLQFPNYSSELNVNALELDDSALYLCASSLGRGPDTQYFGPGTRLTVL.

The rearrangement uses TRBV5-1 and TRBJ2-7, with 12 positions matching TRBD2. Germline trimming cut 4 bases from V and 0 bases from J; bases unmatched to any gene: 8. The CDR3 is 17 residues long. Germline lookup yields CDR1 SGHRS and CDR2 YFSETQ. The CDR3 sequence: CASSPGLAGPSSYEQYF. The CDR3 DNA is TGCGCCAGCAGCCCGGGACTAGCGGGCCCAAGCTCCTACGAGCAGTACTTC.

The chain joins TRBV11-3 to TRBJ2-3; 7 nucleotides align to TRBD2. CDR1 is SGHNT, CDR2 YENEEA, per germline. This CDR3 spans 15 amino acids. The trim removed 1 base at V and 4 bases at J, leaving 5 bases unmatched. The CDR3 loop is CASSLGTGGSDTQYF. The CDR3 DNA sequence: TGTGCCAGCAGCTTAGGGACGGGAGGTTCAGATACGCAGTATTTT.

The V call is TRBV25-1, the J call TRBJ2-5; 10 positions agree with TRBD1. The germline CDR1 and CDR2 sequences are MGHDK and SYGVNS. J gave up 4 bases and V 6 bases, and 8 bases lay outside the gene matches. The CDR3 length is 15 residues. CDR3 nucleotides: TGTGCCAGCAGCCCCCGCGACAGGGGGCCAGAGACCCAGTACTTC. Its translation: CASSPRDRGPETQYF.

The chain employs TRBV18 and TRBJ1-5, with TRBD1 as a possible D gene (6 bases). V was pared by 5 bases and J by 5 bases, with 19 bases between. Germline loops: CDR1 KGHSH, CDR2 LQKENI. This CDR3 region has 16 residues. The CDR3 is CASSLPGAPGDQPQHF. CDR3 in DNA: TGTGCCAGCTCATTACCAGGGGCGCCCGGGGATCAGCCCCAGCATTTT.

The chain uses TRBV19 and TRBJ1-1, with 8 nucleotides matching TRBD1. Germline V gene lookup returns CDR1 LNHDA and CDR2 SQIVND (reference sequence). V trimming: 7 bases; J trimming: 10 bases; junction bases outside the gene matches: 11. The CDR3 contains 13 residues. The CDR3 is CASTPGGLTPAFF. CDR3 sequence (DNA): TGTGCCAGTACCCCAGGGGGCCTAACTCCAGCTTTCTTT.

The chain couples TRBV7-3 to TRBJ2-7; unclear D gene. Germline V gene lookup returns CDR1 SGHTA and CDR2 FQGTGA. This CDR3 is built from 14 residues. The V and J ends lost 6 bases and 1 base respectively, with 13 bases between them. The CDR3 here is CASRLGPFSYEQYF. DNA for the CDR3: TGTGCCAGCAGGCTCGGTCCCTTTTCCTACGAGCAGTACTTC. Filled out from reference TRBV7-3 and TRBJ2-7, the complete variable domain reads GAGVSQTPSNKVTEKGKYVELRCDPISGHTALYWYRQSLGQGPEFLIYFQGTGAADDSGLPNDRFFAVRPEGSVSTLKIQRTERGDSAVYLCASRLGPFSYEQYFGPGTRLTVT.